This T cell receptor beta chain was profiled in a study of beta chain features in type 1 diabetes. Turning to this clone: No antigen is known for it.

Staining for CD45RO/CCR7/CD25/CD127/CD95/CD27 allowed sorting of CD4+ naive, central memory, regulatory and stem cell-like memory cells. The V and J ends lost 4 bases and 7 bases respectively, with 11 bases between them. The germline CDR1 and CDR2 sequences are SGDLS and YYNGEE. The length of the CDR3 is 12 residues. The study's findings and limits: Healthy donors had naive, central memory and Treg TCRB repertoires that appeared less similar than those seen among patients. The study found moderately but significantly shorter TCRB CDR3s in all four CD4+ subsets of Type 1 diabetes patients. An over-representation of cells with high TCR expression could result from cDNA sequencing. Fewer insertions but more deletions were seen at VDJ junctions in type 1 diabetes patients.

The sequenced template was cDNA made from the entire isolated RNA. The protocol was immunoSEQ multiplex PCR, while the TCRdb copy is restricted to in-frame clones and leaves out a portion. Of a few hundred thousand clones listed, roughly 21% are singletons. The V and J genes are TRBV9 and TRBJ1-1; D call uncertain. The receptor was isolated from a woman between 40 and 55 years old with type 1 diabetes. Material: naive CD4+ T cells from blood. CDR3 sequence reads: CASSPIGGEAFF. The CDR3 DNA reads TGTGCCAGCAGCCCGATCGGAGGTGAAGCTTTCTTT.